The clone carrying this TCR beta chain has a count of ten or more. Its cognate antigen is unknown. The sample is drawn from a study of blood T cells in healthy people across ages. Study information: Template switching captured about one barcoded beta molecule per two T cells. Overall study results and limits: Changes in expanded clonotypes were possibly confounded, as the CMV status of donors was unknown.

The CDR3 spans 14 residues. Germline loops: CDR1 MGHRA, CDR2 YSYEKL. V was shortened by 3 bases and J by 5 bases, with 11 bases between the two germline ends. Alongside a J-beta primer mix, a sample-barcoded 5' primer served in a second PCR lasting roughly 6 to 11 cycles. Each cDNA molecule was tagged by a template-switch adaptor with 12 random nucleotides. MiXCR, run by TCRdb on the 5' RACE reads, gives a single entry per CDR3 protein. Of roughly 1,700,000 distinct CDR3 sequences in the sample, 28% were seen once. The TCR sequence derives from a woman in her twenties or thirties in good health. The V call is TRBV4-1, the J call TRBJ2-1; D is undetermined. What was sequenced was blood. DNA of the CDR3: TGCGCCAGCAGCCAGCGTGGGGTGGACAATGAGCAGTTCTTC. It yields the protein CASSQRGVDNEQFF.